This T cell receptor beta chain comes out of a study of vaccination and CD4 T cells after COVID-19. Study-level background: The makeup of the convalescents was six males and four females, two of them Hispanic.

Treatment here: approximately 11-day PBMC culture with coronavirus spike peptide pools or control peptides (ViraFEST assay). V lost 6 bases to trimming and J lost 1 base; unmatched junction nucleotides: 9. This CDR3 contains 16 residues. Per the germline V gene, CDR1 is SGHVS and CDR2 is FQNEAQ. Cultured CD4+ T cell DNA underwent sequencing with the Oncomine TCR Beta short-read assay. Genomic DNA from cultured CD4+ T cells was extracted. TCRdb analysed the PCR reads with MiXCR anew, one entry per CDR3 protein. The data contain about 14,000 distinct CDR3 sequences, approximately 62% of them singletons. Concerning this clonotype: The antigen is not known.

This receptor was obtained from a human donor who had recovered from COVID-19. The sample was CD4+ T cells from blood, cultured in vitro. The J gene is TRBJ2-5, the V gene TRBV7-8; TRBD1 matches 9 bases. CDR3 in DNA: TGTGCCAGCAGGACACAGGGGGCTAACCCCCAAGAGACCCAGTACTTC. It translates to CASRTQGANPQETQYF.